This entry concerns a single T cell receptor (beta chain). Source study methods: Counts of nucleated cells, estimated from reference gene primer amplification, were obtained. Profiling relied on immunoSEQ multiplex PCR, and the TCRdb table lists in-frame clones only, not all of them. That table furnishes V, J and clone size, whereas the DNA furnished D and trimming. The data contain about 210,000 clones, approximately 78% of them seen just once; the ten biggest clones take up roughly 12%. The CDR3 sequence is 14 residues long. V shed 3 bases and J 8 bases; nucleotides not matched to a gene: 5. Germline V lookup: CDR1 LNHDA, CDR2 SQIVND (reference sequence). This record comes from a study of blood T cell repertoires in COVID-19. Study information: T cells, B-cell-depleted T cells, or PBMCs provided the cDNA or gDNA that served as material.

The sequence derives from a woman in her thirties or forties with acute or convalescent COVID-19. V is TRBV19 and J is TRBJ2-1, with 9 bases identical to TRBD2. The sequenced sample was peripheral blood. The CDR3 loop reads CASSIIGLAYEQFF. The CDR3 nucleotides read TGTGCCAGTAGTATCATAGGACTAGCGTATGAGCAGTTCTTC.